Detailed here is one T cell receptor (beta chain). Its target is unknown. As originally analysed: ImmunoSEQ output held junction-only sequences without quality scores, so filtering differed. Repertoires were generated with immunoSEQ multiplex PCR, while TCRdb's copy carries only in-frame clones and drops some. That table gives V, J and clone size, and the DNA gave D and trimming. The table records 2 million to 2.5 million clones, around 93% of them present only once. The length of the CDR3 is 19 residues. Trimming took off 1 base at V and 3 bases at J, with 24 bases between the two ends. The germline V gene encodes CDR1 MNHEY and CDR2 SMNVEV (reference sequence). These data come from a study of shared clonotypes between healthy human individuals. About the study: CD4 naive cells filled three plates per donor, CD4 memory three, CD8 naive two and CD8 memory one.

Naive CD8 cells, CD45RO-negative and positively selected for CCR7, excluded terminally differentiated effector memory CD45RA+ cells. Every contributor of samples was a Caucasian grown-up residing in Nashville, Tennessee. Regarding the study as a whole: Only blood underwent sampling, and tissue repertoires likely differ.

The chain combines TRBV27 with TRBJ1-2; no reliable D call. Material: naive CD8+ T cells from PBMCs. The clonotype originates from a young man in good health. Some clones in this sample may be carry-over from other donors' samples. The CDR3 is CASSLYPPHLASADYGYTF. CDR3 in DNA: TGTGCCAGCAGTTTATATCCCCCCCACCTAGCGAGTGCCGACTATGGCTACACCTTC.